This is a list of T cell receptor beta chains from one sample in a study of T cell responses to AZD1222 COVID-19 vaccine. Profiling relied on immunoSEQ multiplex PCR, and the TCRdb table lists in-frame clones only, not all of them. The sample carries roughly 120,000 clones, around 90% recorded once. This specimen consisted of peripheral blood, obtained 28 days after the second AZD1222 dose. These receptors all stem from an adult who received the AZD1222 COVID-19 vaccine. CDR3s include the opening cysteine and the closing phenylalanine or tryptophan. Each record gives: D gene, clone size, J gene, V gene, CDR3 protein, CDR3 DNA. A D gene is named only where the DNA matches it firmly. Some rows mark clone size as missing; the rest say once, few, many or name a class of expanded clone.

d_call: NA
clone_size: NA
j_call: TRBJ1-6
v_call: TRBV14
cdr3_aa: CASNSNNSPLHF
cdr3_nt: TGTGCCAGCAATAGTAATAATTCACCCCTCCACTTT

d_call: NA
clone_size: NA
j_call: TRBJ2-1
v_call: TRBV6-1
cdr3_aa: CASSEALGGSSYNEQFF
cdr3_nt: TGTGCCAGCAGTGAAGCCCTCGGGGGAAGCTCCTACAATGAGCAGTTCTTC

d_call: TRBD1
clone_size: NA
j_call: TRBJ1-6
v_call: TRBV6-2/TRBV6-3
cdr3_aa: CASSEPRGQGNSPLHF
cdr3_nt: TGTGCCAGCAGTGAGCCTCGGGGACAGGGGAATTCACCCCTCCACTTT

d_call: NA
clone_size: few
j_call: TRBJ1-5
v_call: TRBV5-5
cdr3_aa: CASSPEGHSNQPQHF
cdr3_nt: TGTGCCAGCAGCCCGGAAGGGCATAGCAATCAGCCCCAGCATTTT

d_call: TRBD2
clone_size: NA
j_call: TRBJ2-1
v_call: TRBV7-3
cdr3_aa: CASSLASRGLAGEDEQFF
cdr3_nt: TGTGCCAGCAGCTTAGCTTCCCGTGGACTAGCGGGAGAGGATGAGCAGTTCTTC

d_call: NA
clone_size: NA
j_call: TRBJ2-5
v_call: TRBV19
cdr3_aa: CASSVGPGETQYF
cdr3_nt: TGTGCCAGTAGTGTCGGGCCGGGGGAGACCCAGTACTTC

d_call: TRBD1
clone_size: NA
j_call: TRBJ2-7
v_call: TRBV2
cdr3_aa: CASSVDRDFEQYF
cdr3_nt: TGTGCCAGCAGCGTGGACAGGGACTTCGAGCAGTACTTC

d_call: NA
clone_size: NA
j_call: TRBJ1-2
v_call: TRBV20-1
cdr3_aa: CSASRPGGHYGYTF
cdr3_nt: TGCAGTGCTAGTAGGCCCGGGGGGCACTATGGCTACACCTTC

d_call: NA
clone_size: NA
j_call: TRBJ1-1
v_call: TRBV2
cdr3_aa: CASCMMGGNTEAFF
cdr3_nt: TGTGCCAGCTGCATGATGGGAGGGAACACTGAAGCTTTCTTT

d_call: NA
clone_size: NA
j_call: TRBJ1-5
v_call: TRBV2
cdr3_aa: CASSEQGWQPQHF
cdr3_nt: TGTGCCAGCAGTGAGCAGGGTTGGCAGCCCCAGCATTTT

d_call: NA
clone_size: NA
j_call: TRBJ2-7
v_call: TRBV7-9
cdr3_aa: CASSPHDREQYF
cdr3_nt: TGTGCCAGCAGCCCCCACGACAGGGAGCAGTACTTC

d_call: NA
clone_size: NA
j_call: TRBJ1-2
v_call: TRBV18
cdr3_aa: CASSPRNTDGYTF
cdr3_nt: TGTGCCAGCTCACCGAGGAACACCGATGGCTACACCTTC

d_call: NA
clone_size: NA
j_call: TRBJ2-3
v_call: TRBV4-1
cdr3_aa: CASSQDPGRSDTDTQYF
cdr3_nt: TGCGCCAGCAGCCAAGATCCGGGGCGGTCGGACACAGATACGCAGTATTTT

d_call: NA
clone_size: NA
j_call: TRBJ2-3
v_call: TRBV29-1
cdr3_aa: CSVEGSNTDTQYF
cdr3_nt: TGCAGCGTTGAGGGATCTAACACAGATACGCAGTATTTT

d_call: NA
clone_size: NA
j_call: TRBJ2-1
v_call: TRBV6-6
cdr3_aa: CASSYHPSYNEQFF
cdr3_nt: TGTGCCAGCAGTTATCACCCCTCCTACAATGAGCAGTTCTTC

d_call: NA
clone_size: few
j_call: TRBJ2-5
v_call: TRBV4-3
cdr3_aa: CASSQLDWLVMETQYF
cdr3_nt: TGCGCCAGCAGCCAACTAGACTGGCTAGTAATGGAGACCCAGTACTTC

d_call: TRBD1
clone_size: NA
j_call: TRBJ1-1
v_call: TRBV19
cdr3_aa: CASIPTGSSMNTEAFF
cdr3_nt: TGTGCCAGTATTCCGACAGGGAGTTCCATGAACACTGAAGCTTTCTTT

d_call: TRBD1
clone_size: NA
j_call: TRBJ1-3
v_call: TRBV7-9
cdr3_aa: CASSQGTGTPSGNTIYF
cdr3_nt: TGTGCCAGCAGCCAAGGGACAGGGACCCCTTCTGGAAACACCATATATTTT

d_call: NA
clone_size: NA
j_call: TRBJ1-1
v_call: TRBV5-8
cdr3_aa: CASSLRGDGTEAFF
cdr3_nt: TGTGCCAGCAGCTTGCGGGGGGACGGAACTGAAGCTTTCTTT

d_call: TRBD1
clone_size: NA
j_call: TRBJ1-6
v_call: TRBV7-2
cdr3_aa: CASSRTTGVTSPLHF
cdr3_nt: TGTGCCAGCAGCCGTACGACAGGGGTTACTTCACCCCTCCACTTT

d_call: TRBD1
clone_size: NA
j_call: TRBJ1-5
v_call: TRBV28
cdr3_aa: CASSFHGQGHQPQHF
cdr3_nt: TGTGCCAGCAGTTTCCACGGACAGGGACATCAGCCCCAGCATTTT

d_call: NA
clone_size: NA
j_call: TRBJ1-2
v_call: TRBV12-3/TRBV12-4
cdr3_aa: CASSLGGGYGYTF
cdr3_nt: TGTGCCAGCAGTTTAGGGGGGGGCTATGGCTACACCTTC

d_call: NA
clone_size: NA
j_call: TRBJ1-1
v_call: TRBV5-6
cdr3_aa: CASSLGHKNTEAFF
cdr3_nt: TGTGCCAGCAGCCTAGGACACAAGAACACTGAAGCTTTCTTT

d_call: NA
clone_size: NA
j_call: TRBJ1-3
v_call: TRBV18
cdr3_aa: CASQEDSGNTIYF
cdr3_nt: TGTGCCAGCCAAGAGGACTCTGGAAACACCATATATTTT

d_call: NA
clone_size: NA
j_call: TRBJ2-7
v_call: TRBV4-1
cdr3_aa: CASSQAPAGRSYEQYF
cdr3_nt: TGCGCCAGCAGCCAAGCTCCGGCAGGACGCTCCTACGAGCAGTACTTC

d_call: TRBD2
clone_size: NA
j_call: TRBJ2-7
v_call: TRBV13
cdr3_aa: CASSLGGTSSYRGEQYF
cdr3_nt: TGTGCCAGCAGCTTAGGGGGGACTAGCTCTTATCGCGGCGAGCAGTACTTC

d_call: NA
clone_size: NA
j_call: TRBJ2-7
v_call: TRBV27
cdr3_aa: CASSYRPGDYEQYF
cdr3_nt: TGTGCCAGCAGTTATCGACCGGGGGACTACGAGCAGTACTTC

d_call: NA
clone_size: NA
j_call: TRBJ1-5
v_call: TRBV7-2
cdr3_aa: CASSGHSNQPQHF
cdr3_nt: TGTGCCAGCAGCGGGCATAGCAATCAGCCCCAGCATTTT

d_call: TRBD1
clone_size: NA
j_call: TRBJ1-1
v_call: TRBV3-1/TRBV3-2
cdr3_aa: CASSQAGGSTEAFF
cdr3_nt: TGTGCCAGCAGCCAAGCAGGGGGTAGCACTGAAGCTTTCTTT

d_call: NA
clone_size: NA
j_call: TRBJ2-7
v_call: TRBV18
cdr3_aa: CASSPPAGQKSYEQYF
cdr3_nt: TGTGCCAGCTCACCACCGGCGGGACAGAAATCCTACGAGCAGTACTTC

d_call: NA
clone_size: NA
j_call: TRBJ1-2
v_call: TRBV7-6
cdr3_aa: CASSLAGGSNYGYTF
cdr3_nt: TGTGCCAGCAGCTTAGCCGGGGGATCTAACTATGGCTACACCTTC

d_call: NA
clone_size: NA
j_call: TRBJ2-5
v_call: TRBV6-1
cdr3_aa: CASSEGSRSETQYF
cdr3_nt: TGTGCCAGCAGTGAAGGGAGCCGATCAGAGACCCAGTACTTC

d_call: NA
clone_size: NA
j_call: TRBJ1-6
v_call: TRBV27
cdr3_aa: CASRRGTAKDSPLHF
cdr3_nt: TGTGCCAGCAGACGAGGTACAGCAAAAGATTCACCCCTCCACTTT

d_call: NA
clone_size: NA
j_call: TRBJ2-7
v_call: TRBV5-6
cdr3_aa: CASSLLIGGFNYEQYF
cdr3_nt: TGTGCCAGCAGCTTGTTAATCGGGGGTTTTAACTACGAGCAGTACTTC

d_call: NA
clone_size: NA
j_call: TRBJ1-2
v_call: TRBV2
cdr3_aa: CASAIKRQERPGGYTF
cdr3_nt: TGTGCCAGCGCCATCAAAAGACAGGAGCGTCCCGGGGGCTACACCTTC

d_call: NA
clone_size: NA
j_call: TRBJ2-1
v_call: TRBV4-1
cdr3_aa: CASSQGGSSYNEQFF
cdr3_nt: TGCGCCAGCAGCCAAGGGGGTAGCTCCTACAATGAGCAGTTCTTC

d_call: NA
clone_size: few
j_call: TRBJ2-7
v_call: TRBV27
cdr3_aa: CASGPLDSYEQYF
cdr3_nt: TGTGCCAGCGGCCCGCTGGACTCCTACGAGCAGTACTTC

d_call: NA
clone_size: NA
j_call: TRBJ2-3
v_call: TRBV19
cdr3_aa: CASSLGRTDTQYF
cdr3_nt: TGTGCCAGTAGTCTGGGACGCACAGATACGCAGTATTTT

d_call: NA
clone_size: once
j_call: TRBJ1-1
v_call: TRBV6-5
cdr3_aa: CASSSRGVNTEAFF
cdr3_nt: TGTGCCAGCAGTTCCAGGGGTGTGAACACTGAAGCTTTCTTT

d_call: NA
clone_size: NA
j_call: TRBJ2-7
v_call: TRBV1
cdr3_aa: CTSSQETVVPPYEQYF
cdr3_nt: TGCACCAGCAGCCAAGAAACGGTAGTCCCCCCCTACGAGCAGTACTTC

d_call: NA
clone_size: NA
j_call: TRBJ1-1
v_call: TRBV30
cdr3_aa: CAWSVMRDTEAFF
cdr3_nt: TGTGCCTGGAGTGTAATGAGGGACACTGAAGCTTTCTTT

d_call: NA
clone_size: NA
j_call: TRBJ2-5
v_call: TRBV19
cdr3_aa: CASSISRQVETQYF
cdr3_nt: TGTGCCAGTAGTATCAGTCGACAGGTGGAGACCCAGTACTTC

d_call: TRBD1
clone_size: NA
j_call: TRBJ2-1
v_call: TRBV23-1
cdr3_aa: CASSLIDRGNYNEQFF
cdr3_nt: TGCGCCAGCAGTCTGATAGACAGGGGAAACTACAATGAGCAGTTCTTC

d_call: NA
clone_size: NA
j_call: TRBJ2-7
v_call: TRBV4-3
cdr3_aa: CASSPGTYSFGEQYF
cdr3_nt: TGCGCCAGCAGCCCAGGCACCTACTCCTTTGGGGAGCAGTACTTC

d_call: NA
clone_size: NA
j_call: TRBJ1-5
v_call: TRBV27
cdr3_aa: CASSIRTALPGSDQPQHF
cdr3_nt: TGTGCCAGCAGCATTCGGACAGCGCTACCCGGGTCGGATCAGCCCCAGCATTTT

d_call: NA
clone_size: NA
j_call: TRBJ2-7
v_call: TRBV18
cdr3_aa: CASSPSPVGHYEQYF
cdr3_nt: TGTGCCAGCTCACCGTCGCCGGTAGGACACTACGAGCAGTACTTC

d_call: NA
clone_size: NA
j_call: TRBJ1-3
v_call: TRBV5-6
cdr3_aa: CASSSAGFGNTIYF
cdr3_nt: TGTGCCAGCAGCTCCGCGGGCTTCGGAAACACCATATATTTT

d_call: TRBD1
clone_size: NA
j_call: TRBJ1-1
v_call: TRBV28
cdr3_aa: CASRLTGLNTEAFF
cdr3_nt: TGTGCCAGCAGACTGACAGGGCTGAACACTGAAGCTTTCTTT

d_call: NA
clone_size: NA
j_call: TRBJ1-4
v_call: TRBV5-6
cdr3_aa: CASSLGTATNEKLFF
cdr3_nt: TGTGCCAGCAGCTTGGGGACAGCAACTAATGAAAAACTGTTTTTT

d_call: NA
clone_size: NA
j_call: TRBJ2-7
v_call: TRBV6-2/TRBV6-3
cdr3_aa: CASSWLSEQYF
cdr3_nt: TGTGCCAGCAGTTGGTTGAGCGAGCAGTACTTC

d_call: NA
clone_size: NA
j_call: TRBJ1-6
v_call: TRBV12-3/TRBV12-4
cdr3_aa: CASGEGYAPLHF
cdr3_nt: TGTGCCAGTGGGGAGGGATACGCACCCCTCCACTTT

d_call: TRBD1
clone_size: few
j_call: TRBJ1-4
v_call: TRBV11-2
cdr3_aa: CASRLLAGGAATNEKLFF
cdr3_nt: TGTGCCAGCAGACTACTGGCAGGGGGCGCCGCAACTAATGAAAAACTGTTTTTT

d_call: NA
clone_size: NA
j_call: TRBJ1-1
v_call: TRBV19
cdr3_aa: CASSPRTLVNTEAFF
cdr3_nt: TGTGCCAGTAGTCCTCGAACTTTGGTGAACACTGAAGCTTTCTTT

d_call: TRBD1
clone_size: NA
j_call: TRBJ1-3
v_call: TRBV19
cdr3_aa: CASSPGGQFITGNTIYF
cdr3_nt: TGTGCCAGTAGTCCCGGGGGACAGTTTATTACTGGAAACACCATATATTTT

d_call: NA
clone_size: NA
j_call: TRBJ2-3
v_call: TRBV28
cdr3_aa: CASSLSRGTQYF
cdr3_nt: TGTGCCAGCAGTTTATCCAGAGGTACGCAGTATTTT